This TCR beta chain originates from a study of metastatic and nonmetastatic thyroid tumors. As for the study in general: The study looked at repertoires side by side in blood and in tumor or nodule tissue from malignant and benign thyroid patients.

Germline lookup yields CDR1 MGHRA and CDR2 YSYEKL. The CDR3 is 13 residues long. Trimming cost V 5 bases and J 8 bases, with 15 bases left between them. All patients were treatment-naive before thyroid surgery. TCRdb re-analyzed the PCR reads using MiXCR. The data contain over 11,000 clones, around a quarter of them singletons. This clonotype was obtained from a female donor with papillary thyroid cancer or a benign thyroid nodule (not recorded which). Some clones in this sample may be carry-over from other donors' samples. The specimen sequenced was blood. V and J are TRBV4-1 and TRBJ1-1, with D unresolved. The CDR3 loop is CASSYDWTSEAFF. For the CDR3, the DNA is TGCGCCAGCAGCTACGATTGGACCAGCGAAGCTTTCTTT.